This T cell receptor beta chain was sequenced for a study of T cell repertoires in cytomegalovirus infection. The overall study: CMV infection and matching HLA type were both indicated by public TCR beta signatures.

This clonotype came up a few times. The target antigen is unknown. The CDR3 extends over 13 amino acids. Germline V gene lookup returns CDR1 MNHEY and CDR2 SMNVEV (reference sequence). Trimming removed 4 bases from V and 8 bases from J, with 11 bases in between. Each CDR3 protein gets one entry after TCRdb re-called the reads with MiXCR. This sample has 740,000 or so distinct CDR3 sequences; 35% to 40% occur once, and the top ten carry around 2.8%. Study-wide findings and caveats: HLA-C-restricted CMV-specific TCR beta clonotypes were dominant in the ex vivo response. The cumulative frequency of public TCR beta families identified carriers of CMV plus the relevant HLA.

What was sequenced was PBMCs. This clonotype was obtained from a human donor in good health (CMV status not recorded). Some clones in this sample may be carry-over from other donors' samples. The J gene is TRBJ2-2, the V gene TRBV27, with D perhaps TRBD2 (5 bases). The CDR3, as DNA: TGTGCCAGCAGTTGGCGCGGAGGAGGGGAGCTGTTTTTT. Residues: CASSWRGGGELFF.